These 13 T cell receptor beta chains were all obtained from the same sample, sequenced in a study of blood T cell repertoires in COVID-19. Repertoires were generated with immunoSEQ multiplex PCR, while TCRdb's copy carries only in-frame clones and drops some. The profile covers about 73,000 clones, with about 86% appearing a single time and roughly 5.6% taken by the ten largest. Material: peripheral blood. These receptors all stem from a man aged 50-59 years with active COVID-19.

The DNA of the CDR3 is TGTGCCAGCAGCCAAGTACGGCTAGCGGGCGGAGAGCAGTTCTTC. Residues: CASSQVRLAGGEQFF. The chain has TRBV14 and TRBJ2-1; 8 positions match TRBD2. Per germline, CDR1 SGHDN and CDR2 FVKESK. Unmatched junction bases numbered 9, after V lost 1 base and J lost 10 bases. There are 15 residues in the CDR3.

CDR3 DNA: TGTGCCAGCAGCTACACTAGCGGAGCTAGCACAGATACGCAGTATTTT. Protein: CASSYTSGASTDTQYF. The rearrangement uses TRBV7-2 and TRBJ2-3; the match to TRBD2 covers 8 bases. The V gene end was trimmed by 4 bases and the J gene end by 0 bases; junction bases not matched to a gene: 6. Germline-derived CDR1 and CDR2 are SGHTA and FQGNSA. The CDR3 is made up of 16 amino acids.

This chain connects TRBV29-1 to TRBJ1-1; 9 nucleotides line up with TRBD1. With 7 bases clipped from V and 1 base from J, the junction kept 4 bases outside the gene matches. The CDR3 runs 13 residues. CDR1 is SQVTM and CDR2 is ANQGSEA in the germline V gene. CDR3 sequence reads: CSGGQGRNTEAFF. Written as DNA, the CDR3 is TGCAGCGGGGGACAGGGCCGGAACACTGAAGCTTTCTTT.

Only one count was recorded for this clone. This chain uses TRBV10-1 with TRBJ1-1, with a weak D call TRBD1 (6 bases). CDR1 is WNHNN, CDR2 SYGVQD, per germline (reference sequence). The V gene lost 3 bases and the J gene lost 6 bases, with 20 bases spanning the gap. This CDR3 is 16 amino acids long. CDR3 nucleotides: TGCGCCAGCAGTGACGGGGGGGCCCGGGGGCGGGCTGAAGCTTTCTTT. This translates into CASSDGGARGRAEAFF.

This clone was found many times. The chain recombines TRBV4-1 with TRBJ2-7, with 10 bases fitting TRBD2. The CDR3 runs 18 residues. Germline CDR1 MGHRA, CDR2 YSYEKL. With V trimmed by 0 bases and J by 4 bases, 12 bases remained unmatched. CDR3 protein: CASSQDPLAGISRYEQYF. The CDR3 coding sequence is TGCGCCAGCAGCCAAGATCCACTAGCGGGGATAAGCAGGTACGAGCAGTACTTC.

The rearrangement links TRBV20-1 to TRBJ2-5, with 8 bases fitting TRBD2. The J segment lost 4 bases and the V segment lost 3 bases, leaving 16 bases of the junction unmatched. There are 17 residues in the CDR3. Looked up from germline, CDR1 is DFQATT and CDR2 is SNEGSKA (reference sequence). The CDR3 sequence: CSASPPEAGGWGETQYF. CDR3 nucleotide sequence: TGCAGTGCTAGTCCCCCGGAGGCGGGGGGTTGGGGAGAGACCCAGTACTTC.

The chain combines TRBV5-6 with TRBJ1-2, with D perhaps TRBD1 (5 bases). Trimming stripped 0 bases from V and 8 bases from J, with 20 bases between. CDR3 length: 16 amino acids. Germline values: CDR1 SGHDT, CDR2 YYEEEE. The CDR3 coding sequence is TGTGCCAGCAGCTTGGGGCCCGGAGGGACCCAGGGAGGCTACACCTTC. Translating gives CASSLGPGGTQGGYTF.

The chain recombines TRBV5-6 with TRBJ2-7, with D perhaps matching TRBD1 (6 bases). V was pared by 2 bases and J by 4 bases, with 7 bases between. CDR3 length: 12 residues. Germline V gene data show CDR1 as SGHDT and CDR2 as YYEEEE. CDR3 DNA sequence: TGTGCCAGCAGCTTTCAGGGGTACGAGCAGTACTTC. Translating it yields CASSFQGYEQYF.

The chain recombines TRBV4-3 with TRBJ2-7; 9 nucleotides agree with TRBD2. The CDR3 has 17 residues. The junction had 7 bases not matched to a gene; V was cut back by 0 bases and J by 1 base. Looked up from germline, CDR1 is LGHNA and CDR2 is YSLEER. CDR3 coding DNA: TGCGCCAGCAGCCAAGATACCGATAGCGGGAGTTCCTACGAGCAGTACTTC. This encodes CASSQDTDSGSSYEQYF.

The chain is built from TRBV3-1 (or the pseudogene TRBV3-2) and TRBJ2-1; TRBD1 is a possible D gene (6 bases). Germline loops: CDR1 LGHDT, CDR2 YNNKEL (reference sequence). This CDR3 region has 15 residues. The germline V and J ends were trimmed by 1 base and 6 bases, with 13 bases remaining between them. The CDR3 coding sequence is TGTGCCAGCAGCCAAGGGGTGGAGACAGGCAATGAGCAGTTCTTC. It yields the protein CASSQGVETGNEQFF.

This clone was counted between two and nine times. The V and J genes are TRBV5-1 and TRBJ2-5; TRBD2 agrees at 7 bases. The CDR3 spans 16 residues. V lost 3 bases to trimming and J lost 4 bases; unmatched junction nucleotides: 12. Germline values: CDR1 SGHRS, CDR2 YFSETQ. This CDR3 reads CASSSHLQGGPETQYF. The CDR3 DNA reads as TGCGCCAGCAGCTCCCACCTCCAGGGAGGGCCAGAGACCCAGTACTTC.

The chain has TRBV12-5 and TRBJ2-5, with TRBD2 as a possible D gene (6 bases). The CDR3 is 14 amino acids. The V gene's germline CDR1 is LGHNT and CDR2 FRNRAP. V was shortened by 4 bases and J by 3 bases, with 12 bases between the two germline ends. The DNA of the CDR3 is TGTGCTAGTGGTTCCGCGGAGGGGAAAGAGACCCAGTACTTC. This sequence encodes CASGSAEGKETQYF. Drawing the rest from reference TRBV12-5 and TRBJ2-5, the complete variable domain is DARVTQTPRHKVTEMGQEVTMRCQPILGHNTVFWYRQTMMQGLELLAYFRNRAPLDDSGMPKDRFSAEMPDATLATLKIQPSEPRDSAVYFCASGSAEGKETQYFGPGTRLLVL.

The CDR3 DNA sequence: TGTGCCAGCAGCCGGACTAGCGGGAAGTCAGCAGATACGCAGTATTTT. Translating gives CASSRTSGKSADTQYF. The V gene is TRBV7-2, the J gene TRBJ2-3; 12 bases agree with TRBD2. Germline values: CDR1 SGHTA, CDR2 FQGNSA. The CDR3 consists of 16 residues. V dropped 5 bases and J dropped 4; count of bases not matched to a gene: 7. The full variable domain, its missing parts supplied by reference TRBV7-2 and TRBJ2-3, is GAGVSQSPSNKVTEKGKDVELRCDPISGHTALYWYRQSLGQGLEFLIYFQGNSAPDKSGLPSDRFSAERTGGSVSTLTIQRTQQEDSAVYLCASSRTSGKSADTQYFGPGTRLTVL.